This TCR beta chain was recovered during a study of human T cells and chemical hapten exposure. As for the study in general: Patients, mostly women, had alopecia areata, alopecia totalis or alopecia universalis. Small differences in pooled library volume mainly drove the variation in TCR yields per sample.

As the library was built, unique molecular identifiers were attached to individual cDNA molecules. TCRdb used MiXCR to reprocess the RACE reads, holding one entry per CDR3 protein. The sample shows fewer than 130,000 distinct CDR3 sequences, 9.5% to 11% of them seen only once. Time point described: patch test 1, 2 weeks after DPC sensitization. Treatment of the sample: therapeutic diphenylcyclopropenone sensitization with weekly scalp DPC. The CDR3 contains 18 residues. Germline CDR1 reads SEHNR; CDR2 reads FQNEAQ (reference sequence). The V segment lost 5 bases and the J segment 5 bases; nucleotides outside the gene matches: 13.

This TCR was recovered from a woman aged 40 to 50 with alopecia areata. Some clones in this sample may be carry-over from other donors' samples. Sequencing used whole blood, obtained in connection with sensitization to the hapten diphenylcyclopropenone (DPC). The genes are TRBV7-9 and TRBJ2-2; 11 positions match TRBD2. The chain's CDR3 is CASSPGLADPRSTGELFF. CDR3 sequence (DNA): TGTGCCAGCAGCCCGGGACTAGCGGACCCGAGAAGTACCGGGGAGCTGTTTTTT.